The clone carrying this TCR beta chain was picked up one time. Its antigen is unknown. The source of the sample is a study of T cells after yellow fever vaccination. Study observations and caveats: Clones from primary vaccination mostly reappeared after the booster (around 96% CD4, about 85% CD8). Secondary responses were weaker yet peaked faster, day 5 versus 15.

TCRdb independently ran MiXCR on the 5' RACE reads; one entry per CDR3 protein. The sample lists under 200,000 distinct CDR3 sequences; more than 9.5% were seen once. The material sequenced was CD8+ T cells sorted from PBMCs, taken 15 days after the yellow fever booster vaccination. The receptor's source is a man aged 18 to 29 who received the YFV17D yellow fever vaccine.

The CDR3 here is CASSQWVSTQETQYF. The CDR3 DNA follows: TGTGCCAGCAGCCAGTGGGTGAGCACCCAAGAGACCCAGTACTTC. The chain combines TRBV9 with TRBJ2-5; D is unresolved. The germline V gene encodes CDR1 SGDLS and CDR2 YYNGEE. The V end lost 4 bases, the J end lost 1 base, and 14 bases lay between the germline ends. This CDR3 is 15 amino acids long. Variable domain in full (rest from reference TRBV9 and TRBJ2-5): DSGVTQTPKHLITATGQRVTLRCSPRSGDLSVYWYQQSLDQGLQFLIQYYNGEERAKGNILERFSAQQFPDLHSELNLSSLELGDSALYFCASSQWVSTQETQYFGPGTRLLVL.